These 12 T cell receptor beta chains were sequenced from one sample in a study of T cells in Graves' hyperthyroidism and ophthalmopathy. RNA transcripts were the template for amplifying TCR beta CDR3 regions. A first-round RT-PCR of the TCR CDR3 used the HTBI primer set. TCRdb called the multiplex PCR reads again in MiXCR, with one record for every CDR3 protein. The table has under 400,000 distinct CDR3 sequences, roughly 25% seen once. Sequenced material: blood. These receptors originate from a man aged 50-60 years with Graves' hyperthyroidism.

This clonotype has only a few counts. The rearrangement joins TRBV18 to TRBJ2-1; a weak D match, TRBD1 (6 bases). The CDR3 extends over 14 amino acids. V was clipped by 3 bases and J by 4 bases, with 10 bases between them. From germline, CDR1 is KGHSH and CDR2 LQKENI. CDR3 in amino acids: CASSPQQGYNEQFF. The CDR3 nucleotides read TGTGCCAGCTCACCTCAACAGGGATACAATGAGCAGTTCTTC. Full variable domain (remainder filled in from reference TRBV18 and TRBJ2-1): NAGVMQNPRHLVRRRGQEARLRCSPMKGHSHVYWYRQLPEEGLKFMVYLQKENIIDESGMPKERFSAEFPKEGPSILRIQQVVRGDSAAYFCASSPQQGYNEQFFGPGTRLTVL.

As regards this clonotype: The conserved final phenylalanine or tryptophan is absent from the CDR3, which likely points to a read error. V and J are TRBV30 and TRBJ2-7; TRBD2 matches 9 bases. V lost 2 bases and J lost 5; bases outside the gene matches: 7. This CDR3 contains 14 residues. Germline lookup yields CDR1 GTSNPN and CDR2 SVGIG (reference sequence). This CDR3 is CAWSRVAGDDEQYI. CDR3 in DNA: TGTGCCTGGAGTAGGGTAGCGGGAGACGACGAGCAGTACATC.

This clonotype was counted between two and nine times. The chain uses TRBV27 and TRBJ2-7; 7 bases agree with TRBD2. The ends lost 1 base at V and 2 bases at J; junction bases unmatched: 11. Germline V gene data show CDR1 as MNHEY and CDR2 as SMNVEV (reference sequence). This CDR3 spans 17 amino acids. In nucleotides, the CDR3 is TGTGCCAGCAGTTTATTGGGGCGGCGGGAGATGCCCTACGAGCAGTACTTC. The encoded protein is CASSLLGRREMPYEQYF.

The gene calls are TRBV28 and TRBJ1-5; 11 bases map to TRBD1. The germline V gene has CDR1 MDHEN and CDR2 SYDVKM. This CDR3 is built from 16 residues. Trimming took 4 bases from V and 2 from J; bases not matched to a gene: 4. The CDR3 coding sequence is TGTGCCAGCAGTTCCGGGACAGGGGGTCGCAATCAGCCCCAGCATTTT. It encodes CASSSGTGGRNQPQHF.

This clonotype was seen at least ten times. The chain uses TRBV2 and TRBJ1-1, with a possible D match to TRBD1 (6 bases). V was trimmed by 4 bases and J by 8 bases, leaving 20 bases between them. Germline CDR1 SNHLY, CDR2 FYNNEI. This CDR3 comprises 15 residues. The CDR3 here is CASSGNRGAGQEAFF. CDR3 nucleotide sequence: TGTGCCAGCAGTGGGAACCGGGGGGCCGGACAAGAAGCTTTCTTT. The variable domain in full, with the rest retrieved from reference TRBV2 and TRBJ1-1, is EPEVTQTPSHQVTQMGQEVILRCVPISNHLYFYWYRQILGQKVEFLVSFYNNEISEKSEIFDDQFSVERPDGSNFTLKIRSTKLEDSAMYFCASSGNRGAGQEAFFGQGTRLTVV.

As for this clonotype: A read error may produce the germline difference seen at one junction end. The chain uses TRBV3-1 and TRBJ1-1; D not certain. The length of the CDR3 is 13 residues. Germline-derived CDR1 and CDR2 are LGHDT and YNNKEL (reference sequence). The CDR3 coding sequence is TGTGCCAGCAGCCGTTTTTTGAATACTGAAGCTTTCTTT. Amino acids: CASSRFLNTEAFF.

This clonotype was seen only a few times. This chain connects TRBV6-5 to TRBJ2-3; 13 bases align to TRBD2. CDR3 size: 19 residues. V gave up 0 bases and J gave up 6 bases; unmatched junction bases: 12. In germline, CDR1 is MNHEY, CDR2 SVGAGI. The CDR3 DNA sequence: TGTGCCAGCAGTTACTCGGTGCGACTAGCGGGAGGTATTGGGGATACGCAGTATTTT. As protein: CASSYSVRLAGGIGDTQYF.

This clonotype was seen only a few times. The J gene is TRBJ2-5, the V gene TRBV7-3; D call uncertain. Trimming took 5 bases from V and 1 from J, leaving 11 bases between them. The CDR3 has 14 residues. Germline V lookup: CDR1 SGHTA, CDR2 FQGTGA. The CDR3 here is CASSLGPAQETQYF. DNA of the CDR3: TGTGCCAGCAGCCTGGGCCCAGCCCAAGAGACCCAGTACTTC.

In its sample, this clonotype was seen many times. J is TRBJ2-5 and V is TRBV30; a weak D match, TRBD1 (6 bases). Germline V CDR1 and CDR2: GTSNPN, SVGIG (reference sequence). The V end lost 4 bases, the J end lost 5 bases, and 8 bases lay between the germline ends. The CDR3 totals 11 residues. CDR3 bases: TGTGCCTGGAACAGGGAGGAGACCCAGTACTTC. Translated: CAWNREETQYF.

The genes are TRBV5-4 and TRBJ2-5; TRBD2 agrees at 13 bases. This CDR3 is 16 amino acids long. Per germline, CDR1 SGHNT and CDR2 YYREEE (reference sequence). V trimming: 3 bases; J trimming: 2 bases; junction bases outside the gene matches: 4. Here the CDR3 reads CASSSGTSGIQETQYF. The CDR3 DNA is TGTGCCAGCAGCTCCGGGACTAGCGGGATACAAGAGACCCAGTACTTC.

The J gene is TRBJ1-6, the V gene TRBV6-1; D is unresolved. This CDR3 has 13 amino acids. The germline V and J ends were trimmed by 1 base and 9 bases, with 7 bases remaining between them. Germline CDR1 is MNHNS and CDR2 is SASEGT. CDR3 in DNA: TGTGCCAGCAGTGAAGTCGAGCGTTCACCCCTCCACTTT. Protein sequence: CASSEVERSPLHF.

The J gene is TRBJ1-2, the V gene TRBV5-1; TRBD1 aligns across 8 bases. This CDR3 is 16 amino acids long. V was clipped by 5 bases and J by 7 bases; unmatched bases: 16. Germline loops: CDR1 SGHRS, CDR2 YFSETQ. The CDR3 coding sequence is TGCGCCAGCAGTCATAACCCGGACAGGGTCGGGAGTGGCTACACCTTC. Translated: CASSHNPDRVGSGYTF.